Listed here are 12 T cell receptor beta chains from one sample, sequenced in a study of regulatory T cells in long-lasting Graves disease. Researchers made TCR beta libraries by using iRepertoire HTBI primers and running Arm-PCR on CDR3 regions. From the multiplex PCR reads, TCRdb called clonotypes with MiXCR, one entry per CDR3 protein. The table has about 340,000 distinct CDR3 sequences, roughly a fifth seen once; the top ten hold 29%. Time point here: persistent/refractory GD, antithyroid drugs over 5 years with positive TRAb. Generation of the TCR library employed RNA extracted from PBMCs. The sequences come from peripheral blood mononuclear cells (PBMCs), collected when the disease was refractory, from a patient treated with antithyroid drugs. These TCRs come from a female donor with Graves disease.

In this sample, this clonotype turned up a few times. The chain links TRBV5-1 to TRBJ2-7; 7 nucleotides align to TRBD1. The germline V gene encodes CDR1 SGHRS and CDR2 YFSETQ. V gave up 5 bases and J gave up 5 bases; unmatched junction bases: 10. CDR3 length equals 14 residues. CDR3 DNA sequence: TGCGCCAGCAGTTCGGCAGGGGGTATAGACGAGCAGTACTTC. Translation: CASSSAGGIDEQYF.

This rearrangement joins TRBV10-3 to TRBJ1-4; the D is unclear. This CDR3 has 12 amino acids. Germline lookup yields CDR1 ENHRY and CDR2 SYGVKD. Deletions cut 6 bases from V and 8 bases from J, with 10 bases between. CDR3 amino acids: CAISPLGEKLFF. The DNA of the CDR3 is TGTGCCATCAGCCCCCTGGGAGAAAAACTGTTTTTT.

This clonotype was counted ten times or more. The V gene is TRBV15, the J gene TRBJ1-6, with no clear D. The CDR3 is made up of 14 amino acids. Germline V CDR1 and CDR2: LNHNV, YYDKDF (reference sequence). V lost 1 base, J lost 9 bases, and 10 bases lay in between. This chain's CDR3 is CATSRGTAVSPLHF. CDR3 nucleotide sequence: TGTGCCACCAGCAGAGGAACAGCCGTTTCACCCCTCCACTTT.

There are a few counts of this clonotype. The rearrangement joins TRBV19 to TRBJ1-5; D call uncertain. V was cut by 3 bases and J by 8 bases, with 17 bases left in between. The CDR3 has 15 amino acids. The germline V gene encodes CDR1 LNHDA and CDR2 SQIVND (reference sequence). The CDR3 sequence is CASSIWSGGGEPQHF. CDR3 DNA sequence: TGTGCCAGTAGTATCTGGTCGGGTGGCGGTGAGCCCCAGCATTTT.

This clonotype was found a few times. The chain joins TRBV5-1 to TRBJ2-7, with 7 bases identical to TRBD1. Germline V gene sequence: CDR1 SGHRS, CDR2 YFSETQ. The junction had 2 bases not matched to a gene; V was cut back by 3 bases and J by 2 bases. The CDR3 covers 13 residues. The CDR3 here is CASSWGTAYEQYF. CDR3 nucleotide sequence: TGCGCCAGCAGCTGGGGGACAGCCTACGAGCAGTACTTC.

This clonotype was counted at least ten times. The chain combines TRBV15 with TRBJ1-2, with a weak D call TRBD1 (6 bases). Trimming cost V 6 bases and J 11 bases, with 16 bases left between them. The length of the CDR3 is 12 residues. Germline V gives CDR1 LNHNV, CDR2 YYDKDF (reference sequence). The CDR3 reads CATSPTDRRYTF. CDR3 nucleotides: TGTGCCACCAGTCCCACCGACAGGAGGTACACCTTC. The full variable domain, in which reference TRBV15 and TRBJ1-2 provide the parts outside the CDR3, is DAMVIQNPRYQVTQFGKPVTLSCSQTLNHNVMYWYQQKSSQAPKLLFHYYDKDFNNEADTPDNFQSRRPNTSFCFLDIRSPGLGDTAMYLCATSPTDRRYTFGSGTRLTVV.

There are many counts of this clonotype. J is TRBJ1-2 and V is TRBV11-2, with TRBD1 matching over 8 bases. There are 16 residues in the CDR3. The V and J ends lost 3 bases and 4 bases, in that order; junction bases with no gene match: 10. Germline V gives CDR1 SGHAT, CDR2 FQNNGV. The CDR3 coding sequence is TGTGCCAGCAGCTTTGCGGACAGGGCATACCCCTATGGCTACACCTTC. Translated, it gives CASSFADRAYPYGYTF.

In regard to this clonotype: A single base separates this from a much larger clone, so it may be a read error. The CDR3 DNA reads as TGCGTCAGCAGCCAAGTCGGCAGCCAAGAGACCCAGTACTTC. Amino acids: CVSSQVGSQETQYF. The chain uses TRBV4-1 and TRBJ2-5, with unresolved D. Germline values: CDR1 MGHRA, CDR2 YSYEKL. There are 14 residues in the CDR3.

This clonotype showed up many times. The chain is built from TRBV6-1 and TRBJ1-2; no clear D. This CDR3 contains 11 residues. From germline, CDR1 is MNHNS and CDR2 SASEGT. V lost 6 bases and J 5 bases, leaving 7 bases between the germline ends. CDR3 in amino acids: CASRESYGYTF. In nucleotides, the CDR3 is TGTGCCAGCAGAGAGAGTTATGGCTACACCTTC.

This clonotype turned up a few times. The V gene is TRBV7-9, the J gene TRBJ1-2, with a tentative D call TRBD1 (6 bases). Germline V gene lookup returns CDR1 SEHNR and CDR2 FQNEAQ (reference sequence). Trimming stripped 2 bases from V and 11 bases from J, with 15 bases between. The CDR3 loop spans 13 amino acids. CDR3 in DNA: TGTGCCAGCAGCTTATCGCGGACAGAGGCGTACACCTTC. Protein: CASSLSRTEAYTF.

This clonotype was recorded at least ten times. The chain links TRBV7-6 to TRBJ1-1, with 7 nucleotides matching TRBD1. CDR3 length: 15 amino acids. J gave up 5 bases and V 4 bases, and 10 bases lay outside the gene matches. The V gene's germline CDR1 is SGHVS and CDR2 FNYEAQ. The chain's CDR3 is CASSSPWTGRTEAFF. In DNA form, the CDR3 reads TGTGCCAGCAGCTCACCCTGGACAGGTCGGACTGAAGCTTTCTTT.

In the case of this clonotype: As the CDR3 is not closed by the conserved phenylalanine or tryptophan, this likely results from a read error. This chain uses TRBV18 with TRBJ1-2; 8 bases are a match to TRBD1. Trimming removed 2 bases from V and 6 bases from J; junction bases left unmatched: 2. Germline V gene lookup returns CDR1 KGHSH and CDR2 LQKENI. The CDR3 runs 13 residues. The CDR3 coding sequence is TGTGCCAGCTCACCAACAGGGGGGGATGGCTACACCTCC. This translates into CASSPTGGDGYTS.